These T cell receptor beta chains were read from a single sample in a study of shared clonotypes between healthy human individuals. Measured with immunoSEQ multiplex PCR; TCRdb has only the in-frame clones, and not every one. The data contain around 2,000,000 clones, roughly 91% of them singletons. The material sequenced was naive CD8+ T cells from PBMCs. The receptors originated from a man between 18 and 35 years old in good health. Some clones in this sample may be carry-over from other donors' samples. Each CDR3 is given with its conserved first and last residue. D genes are given only for firm matches. Rows give clone size only sometimes, using once, few, many, or a class for an expanded clone.

CDR3: CASSSLGLAGDGSTDTQYF
DNA: TGCGCCAGCAGCAGCCTGGGACTAGCGGGAGATGGGAGCACAGATACGCAGTATTTT
D: TRBD2
J: TRBJ2-3
V: TRBV5-1
size: .

CDR3: CASSWTEDGRHEQYF
DNA: TGTGCCAGTAGTTGGACAGAGGATGGTAGGCACGAGCAGTACTTC
D: .
J: TRBJ2-7
V: TRBV19
size: .

CDR3: CASSLERGSVYEQYF
DNA: TGCGCCAGCAGCTTGGAAAGGGGGTCCGTCTACGAGCAGTACTTC
D: .
J: TRBJ2-7
V: TRBV5-1
size: few

CDR3: CASRGRETHPYEQYF
DNA: TGTGCCAGCAGGGGCCGGGAGACTCATCCCTACGAGCAGTACTTC
D: .
J: TRBJ2-7
V: TRBV28
size: once

CDR3: CAIGSSGSVETQYF
DNA: TGTGCCATCGGGTCTAGCGGGAGTGTAGAGACCCAGTACTTC
D: TRBD2
J: TRBJ2-5
V: TRBV10-3
size: .

CDR3: CASAPVLPSGRAADTGELFF
DNA: TGTGCTAGTGCCCCCGTGTTGCCTAGCGGGAGGGCGGCGGACACCGGGGAGCTGTTTTTT
D: TRBD2
J: TRBJ2-2
V: TRBV12-5
size: .

CDR3: CSAREASYNEQFF
DNA: TGCAGTGCTCGGGAGGCATCCTACAATGAGCAGTTCTTC
D: TRBD2
J: TRBJ2-1
V: TRBV29-1
size: .

CDR3: CASSQGLTGGYGYTF
DNA: TGCGCCAGCAGCCAAGGGCTGACAGGGGGCTATGGCTACACCTTC
D: TRBD1
J: TRBJ1-2
V: TRBV4-1
size: .

CDR3: CASSSGVGNQPQHF
DNA: TGTGCCAGCAGCTCCGGGGTCGGCAATCAGCCCCAGCATTTT
D: .
J: TRBJ1-5
V: TRBV9
size: .

CDR3: CASSYSPKTQIWEQFF
DNA: TGTGCCAGCAGTTACTCCCCAAAAACCCAAATTTGGGAGCAGTTCTTC
D: .
J: TRBJ2-1
V: TRBV6-5
size: .

CDR3: CASTSTPLAEAFF
DNA: TGTGCCAGCACCTCCACACCGTTGGCTGAAGCTTTCTTT
D: .
J: TRBJ1-1
V: TRBV6-5
size: .

CDR3: CASSSNPGQGAEAFF
DNA: TGTGCCAGCAGCTCAAACCCCGGACAGGGCGCTGAAGCTTTCTTT
D: TRBD1
J: TRBJ1-1
V: TRBV13
size: .

CDR3: CASRSGHQPEKRYGYTF
DNA: TGTGCCAGCAGATCGGGACACCAACCGGAAAAAAGATATGGCTACACCTTC
D: .
J: TRBJ1-2
V: TRBV27
size: .

CDR3: CASSLFSVDSFPFF
DNA: TGTGCCAGCAGTTTATTTTCTGTGGACAGCTTTCCCTTCTTC
D: .
J: TRBJ2-1
V: TRBV28
size: .

CDR3: CASSLTSQGPGELFF
DNA: TGTGCCAGCAGCTTAACGTCTCAGGGTCCCGGGGAGCTGTTTTTT
D: .
J: TRBJ2-2
V: TRBV7-3
size: .

CDR3: CASSSLGQFEAFF
DNA: TGTGCCAGCAGCTCACTCGGACAGTTTGAAGCTTTCTTT
D: .
J: TRBJ1-1
V: TRBV7-2
size: .

CDR3: CASADPQETQYF
DNA: TGTGCCAGCGCAGATCCTCAAGAGACCCAGTACTTC
D: .
J: TRBJ2-5
V: TRBV28
size: once

CDR3: CASSLGGSYEQYF
DNA: TGTGCCAGCAGTTTAGGCGGGAGCTACGAGCAGTACTTC
D: TRBD2
J: TRBJ2-7
V: TRBV6-5
size: once

CDR3: CASSFGGNIQYF
DNA: TGTGCCAGCAGCTTTGGGGGAAACATTCAGTACTTC
D: .
J: TRBJ2-4
V: TRBV11-2
size: .

CDR3: CASSRGGDTEAFF
DNA: TGTGCCAGCAGCAGAGGGGGGGACACTGAAGCTTTCTTT
D: .
J: TRBJ1-1
V: TRBV9
size: .

CDR3: CASSHHRLAGEADTQYF
DNA: TGTGCCAGCAGCCATCATAGACTAGCGGGAGAGGCAGATACGCAGTATTTT
D: TRBD2
J: TRBJ2-3
V: TRBV14
size: .